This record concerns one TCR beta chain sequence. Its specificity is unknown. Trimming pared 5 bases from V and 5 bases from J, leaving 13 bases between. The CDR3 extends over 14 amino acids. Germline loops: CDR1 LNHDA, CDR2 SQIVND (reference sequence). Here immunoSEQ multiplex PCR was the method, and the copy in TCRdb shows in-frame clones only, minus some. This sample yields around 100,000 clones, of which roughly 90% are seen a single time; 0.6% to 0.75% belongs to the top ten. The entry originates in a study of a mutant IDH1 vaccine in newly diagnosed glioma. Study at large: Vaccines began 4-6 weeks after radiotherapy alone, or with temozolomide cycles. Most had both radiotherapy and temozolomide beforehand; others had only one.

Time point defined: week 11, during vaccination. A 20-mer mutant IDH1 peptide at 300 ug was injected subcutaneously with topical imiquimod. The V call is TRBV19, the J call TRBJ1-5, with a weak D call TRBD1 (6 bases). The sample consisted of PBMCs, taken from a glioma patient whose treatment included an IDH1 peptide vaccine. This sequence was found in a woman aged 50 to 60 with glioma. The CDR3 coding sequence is TGTGCCAGTAGTTGGGCAGAGGGGGATCAGCCCCAGCATTTT. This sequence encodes CASSWAEGDQPQHF. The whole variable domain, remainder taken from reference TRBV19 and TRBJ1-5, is DGGITQSPKYLFRKEGQNVTLSCEQNLNHDAMYWYRQDPGQGLRLIYYSQIVNDFQKGDIAEGYSVSREKKESFPLTVTSAQKNPTAFYLCASSWAEGDQPQHFGDGTRLSIL.